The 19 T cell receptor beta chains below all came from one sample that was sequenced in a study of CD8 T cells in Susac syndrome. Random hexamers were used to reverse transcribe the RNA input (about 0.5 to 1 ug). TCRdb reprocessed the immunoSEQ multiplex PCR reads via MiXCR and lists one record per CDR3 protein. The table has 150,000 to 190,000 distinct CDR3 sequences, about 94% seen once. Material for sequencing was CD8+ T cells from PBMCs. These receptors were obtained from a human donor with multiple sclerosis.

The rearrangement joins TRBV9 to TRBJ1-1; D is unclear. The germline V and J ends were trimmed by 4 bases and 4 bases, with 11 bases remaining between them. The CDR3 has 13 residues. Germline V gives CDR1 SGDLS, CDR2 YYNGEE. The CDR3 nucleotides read TGTGCCAGCAGCCCCTCCGATGGCACTGAAGCTTTCTTT. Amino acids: CASSPSDGTEAFF.

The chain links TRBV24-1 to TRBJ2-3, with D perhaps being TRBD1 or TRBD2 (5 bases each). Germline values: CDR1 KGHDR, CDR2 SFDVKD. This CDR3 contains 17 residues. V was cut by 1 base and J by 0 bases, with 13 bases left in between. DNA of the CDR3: TGTGCCACCAGTGATTTTCTCGGGGACGCCAGCACAGATACGCAGTATTTT. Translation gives CATSDFLGDASTDTQYF.

The CDR3 sequence is CASSTDRRNTEAFF. The CDR3, as DNA: TGTGCCAGCAGCACGGACAGAAGGAACACTGAAGCTTTCTTT. The V gene is TRBV9, the J gene TRBJ1-1; possible D gene TRBD1, 6 bases. V was pared by 4 bases and J by 1 base, with 11 bases between. This CDR3 has 14 residues. CDR1 is SGDLS, CDR2 YYNGEE, per germline.

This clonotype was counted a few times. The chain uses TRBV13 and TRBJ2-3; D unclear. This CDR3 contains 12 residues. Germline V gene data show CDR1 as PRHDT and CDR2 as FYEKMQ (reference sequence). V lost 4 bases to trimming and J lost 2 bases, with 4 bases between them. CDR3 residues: CASSSITDTQYF. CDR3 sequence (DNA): TGTGCCAGCAGCTCCATCACAGATACGCAGTATTTT.

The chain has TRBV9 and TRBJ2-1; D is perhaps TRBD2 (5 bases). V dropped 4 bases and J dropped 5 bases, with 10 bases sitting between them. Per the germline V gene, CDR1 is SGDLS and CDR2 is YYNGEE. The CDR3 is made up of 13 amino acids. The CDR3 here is CASSYPGDNEQFF. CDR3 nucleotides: TGTGCCAGCAGCTATCCCGGGGACAATGAGCAGTTCTTC.

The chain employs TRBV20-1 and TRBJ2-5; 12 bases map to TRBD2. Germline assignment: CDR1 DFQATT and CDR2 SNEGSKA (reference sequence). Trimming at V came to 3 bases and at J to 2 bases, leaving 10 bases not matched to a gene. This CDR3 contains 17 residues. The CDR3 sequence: CSASHTGLAGPQETQYF. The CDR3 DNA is TGCAGTGCTAGTCACACCGGACTAGCGGGGCCTCAAGAGACCCAGTACTTC.

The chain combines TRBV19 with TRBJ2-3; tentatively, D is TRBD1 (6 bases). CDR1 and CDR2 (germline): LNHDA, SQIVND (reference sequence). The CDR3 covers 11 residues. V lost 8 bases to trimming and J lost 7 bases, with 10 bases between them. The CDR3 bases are TGTGCCAGTCAGGGGACAAATACGCAGTATTTT. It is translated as CASQGTNTQYF.

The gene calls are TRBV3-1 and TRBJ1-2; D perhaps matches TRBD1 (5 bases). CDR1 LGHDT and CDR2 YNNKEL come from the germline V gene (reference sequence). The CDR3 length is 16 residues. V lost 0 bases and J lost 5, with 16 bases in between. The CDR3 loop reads CASSQDMGDWVYGYTF. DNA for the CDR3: TGTGCCAGCAGCCAAGATATGGGGGACTGGGTTTATGGCTACACCTTC.

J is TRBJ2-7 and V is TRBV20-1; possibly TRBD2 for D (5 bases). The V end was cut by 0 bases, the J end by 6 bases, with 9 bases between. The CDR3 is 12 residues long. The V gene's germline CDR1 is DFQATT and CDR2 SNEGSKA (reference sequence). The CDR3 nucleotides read TGCAGTGCTAGAGAGGGCGGGTTCGAGCAGTACTTC. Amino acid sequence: CSAREGGFEQYF.

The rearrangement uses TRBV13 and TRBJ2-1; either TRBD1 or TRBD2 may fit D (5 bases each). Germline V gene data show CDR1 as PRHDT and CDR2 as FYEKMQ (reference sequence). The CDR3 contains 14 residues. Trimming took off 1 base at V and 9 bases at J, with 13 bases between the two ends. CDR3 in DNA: TGTGCCAGCAGCTTAGAGGTGTCTGGGGGTGAGCAGTTCTTC. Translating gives CASSLEVSGGEQFF. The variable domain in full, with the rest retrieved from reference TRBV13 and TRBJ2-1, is AAGVIQSPRHLIKEKRETATLKCYPIPRHDTVYWYQQGPGQDPQFLISFYEKMQSDKGSIPDRFSAQQFSDYHSELNMSSLELGDSALYFCASSLEVSGGEQFFGPGTRLTVL.

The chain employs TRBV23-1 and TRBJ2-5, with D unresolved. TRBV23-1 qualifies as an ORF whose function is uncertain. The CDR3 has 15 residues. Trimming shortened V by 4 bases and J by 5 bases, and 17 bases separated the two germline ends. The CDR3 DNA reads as TGCGCCAGCAGTCCCCTCGCGGCAGCTGGGGAGACCCAGTACTTC. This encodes CASSPLAAAGETQYF.

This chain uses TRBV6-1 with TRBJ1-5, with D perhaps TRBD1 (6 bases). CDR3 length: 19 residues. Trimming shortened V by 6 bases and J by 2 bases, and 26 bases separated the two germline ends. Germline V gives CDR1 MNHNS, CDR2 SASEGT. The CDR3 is CASRHTRAGQTSRNQPQHF. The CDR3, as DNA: TGTGCCAGCAGACACACAAGAGCCGGACAGACCTCTCGCAATCAGCCCCAGCATTTT.

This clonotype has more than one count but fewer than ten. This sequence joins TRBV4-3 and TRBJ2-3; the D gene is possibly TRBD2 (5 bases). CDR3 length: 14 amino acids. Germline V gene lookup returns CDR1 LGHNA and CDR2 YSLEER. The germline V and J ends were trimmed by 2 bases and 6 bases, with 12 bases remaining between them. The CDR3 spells CASSQSGRWDTQYF. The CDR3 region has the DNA TGCGCCAGCAGCCAAAGCGGCAGGTGGGATACGCAGTATTTT.

CDR3 coding DNA: TGTGCCAGCAGCCTCCTCGGATATCCTGAAAAACTGTTTTTT. This sequence encodes CASSLLGYPEKLFF. V gene TRBV5-4 combines with J gene TRBJ1-4, with D hard to call. CDR3 length equals 14 residues. V was trimmed by 4 bases and J by 7 bases, leaving 14 bases between them. Germline-derived CDR1 and CDR2 are SGHNT and YYREEE (reference sequence).

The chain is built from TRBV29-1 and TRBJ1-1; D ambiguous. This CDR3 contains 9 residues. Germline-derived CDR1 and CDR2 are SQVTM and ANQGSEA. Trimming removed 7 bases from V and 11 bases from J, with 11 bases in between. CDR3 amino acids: CSAGSDAFF. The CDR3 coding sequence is TGCAGCGCAGGTTCGGATGCTTTCTTT.

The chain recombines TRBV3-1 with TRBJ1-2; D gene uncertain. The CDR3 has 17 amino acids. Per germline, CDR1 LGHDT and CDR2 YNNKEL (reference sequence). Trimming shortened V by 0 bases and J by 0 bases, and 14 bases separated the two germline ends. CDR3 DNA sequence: TGTGCCAGCAGCCAAGATAGTAGGACGGTAGCTAACTATGGCTACACCTTC. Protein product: CASSQDSRTVANYGYTF.

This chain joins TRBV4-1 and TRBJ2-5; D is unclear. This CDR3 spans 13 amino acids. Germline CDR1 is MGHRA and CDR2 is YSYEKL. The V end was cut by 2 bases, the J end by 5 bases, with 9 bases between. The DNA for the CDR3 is TGCGCCAGCAGCCAAAGGTTTGAGGAGACCCAGTACTTC. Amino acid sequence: CASSQRFEETQYF.

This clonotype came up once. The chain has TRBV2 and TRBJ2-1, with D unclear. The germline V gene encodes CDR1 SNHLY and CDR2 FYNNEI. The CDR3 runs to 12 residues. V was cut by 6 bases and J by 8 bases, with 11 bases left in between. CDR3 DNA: TGTGCCAGCAGAAAAAGGACGGATGAGCAGTTCTTC. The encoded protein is CASRKRTDEQFF.

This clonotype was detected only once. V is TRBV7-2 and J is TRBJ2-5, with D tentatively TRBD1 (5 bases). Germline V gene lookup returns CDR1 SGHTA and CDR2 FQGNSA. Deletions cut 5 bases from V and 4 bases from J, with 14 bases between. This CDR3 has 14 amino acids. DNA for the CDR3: TGTGCCAGCAGCCCCCTGCAGGGTGTAGAGACCCAGTACTTC. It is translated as CASSPLQGVETQYF.